The entry below describes one TCR beta chain. This sample stems from a study of blood T cell repertoires in COVID-19. Overall study: Sites across the United States, Italy and Spain contributed samples from acute and convalescent COVID-19.

Only in-frame clones appear in the TCRdb table, and some are missing; sequencing was by immunoSEQ multiplex PCR. This table has a few hundred thousand clones, around 80% appearing once. V was clipped by 0 bases and J by 6 bases; unmatched bases: 10. Looked up from germline, CDR1 is MNHEY and CDR2 is SVGAGI. This CDR3 region has 16 residues. This TCR derives from a middle-aged woman who had recovered from COVID-19. The chain recombines TRBV6-5 with TRBJ2-7; 8 bases match TRBD1. What was sequenced was peripheral blood. In DNA form, the CDR3 reads TGTGCCAGCAGTTACTCGCTCGGACAGGGTTCCAGCGAGCAGTACTTC. Its translation is CASSYSLGQGSSEQYF.